One and the same sample provided the 15 T cell receptor beta chains below, sequenced in a study of shared clonotypes between healthy human individuals. This table comes from immunoSEQ multiplex PCR, and its TCRdb copy is limited to in-frame clones, with some not included. The top ten hold 0.35% to 0.45% of the sample, which has approximately 2.1 million clones, just over 90% seen once. Sequenced: naive CD4+ T cells from PBMCs. Indicated subset: CD45RA+ positively selected. The receptors come from a man aged 18-30 years in good health. Some clones in this sample may be carry-over from other donors' samples.

The genes are TRBV18 and TRBJ1-1, with D hard to call. The CDR3 extends over 14 amino acids. The V gene's germline CDR1 is KGHSH and CDR2 LQKENI. Trimming pared 8 bases from V and 0 bases from J, leaving 13 bases between. The CDR3 DNA sequence: TGTGCCAGCACCCGAGGAGTCATGAACACTGAAGCTTTCTTT. Encoded protein: CASTRGVMNTEAFF. Complete variable domain (other parts from reference TRBV18 and TRBJ1-1): NAGVMQNPRHLVRRRGQEARLRCSPMKGHSHVYWYRQLPEEGLKFMVYLQKENIIDESGMPKERFSAEFPKEGPSILRIQQVVRGDSAAYFCASTRGVMNTEAFFGQGTRLTVV.

The chain couples TRBV28 to TRBJ1-6; D gene unclear. V dropped 6 bases and J dropped 4 bases, with 13 bases sitting between them. This CDR3 has 15 amino acids. Germline V gene sequence: CDR1 MDHEN, CDR2 SYDVKM. The CDR3 bases are TGTGCCAGCAGCAAATCCAAGGGTTATAATTCACCCCTCCACTTT. It specifies CASSKSKGYNSPLHF.

The V gene is TRBV7-2, the J gene TRBJ2-5; D is perhaps TRBD1 (6 bases). Looked up from germline, CDR1 is SGHTA and CDR2 is FQGNSA. The CDR3 spans 18 residues. With 6 bases removed from V and 4 bases from J, the gap between germline ends came to 27 bases. The DNA for the CDR3 is TGTGCCAGCAGTCGAGGGTGGGACAAAGTCCTTAGGAGAGAGACCCAGTACTTC. This gives the protein CASSRGWDKVLRRETQYF.

The chain carries TRBV10-3 and TRBJ1-3; D gene unclear. V lost 0 bases and J lost 3, with 3 bases in between. The CDR3 extends over 13 amino acids. Per germline, CDR1 ENHRY and CDR2 SYGVKD. CDR3 amino acids: CAISESLGNTIYF. CDR3 in DNA: TGTGCCATCAGTGAGTCCCTTGGAAACACCATATATTTT.

The V call is TRBV5-1, the J call TRBJ2-7; the match to TRBD1 covers 7 bases. V dropped 4 bases and J dropped 0; count of bases not matched to a gene: 7. The CDR3 is 15 residues long. Germline V gene lookup returns CDR1 SGHRS and CDR2 YFSETQ. CDR3 residues: CASSPGQQNSYEQYF. The CDR3 DNA is TGCGCCAGCAGCCCGGGACAGCAGAACTCCTACGAGCAGTACTTC.

The genes are TRBV28 and TRBJ2-7, with 14 bases identical to TRBD2. The V segment lost 6 bases and the J segment 0 bases; nucleotides outside the gene matches: 7. Germline-derived CDR1 and CDR2 are MDHEN and SYDVKM. This CDR3 region has 17 residues. CDR3 protein: CASSPTSGRAHSYEQYF. The CDR3, as DNA: TGTGCCAGCAGCCCGACTAGCGGGAGGGCCCACTCCTACGAGCAGTACTTC.

This chain connects TRBV2 to TRBJ1-5; the D is unclear. The length of the CDR3 is 13 residues. V was pared by 6 bases and J by 2 bases, with 8 bases between. Germline V lookup: CDR1 SNHLY, CDR2 FYNNEI. The CDR3 DNA sequence: TGTGCCAGCAGACAGTCCGGCAATCAGCCCCAGCATTTT. Amino acid sequence: CASRQSGNQPQHF.

The chain combines TRBV28 with TRBJ2-7; 7 bases align to TRBD1. CDR3 length: 14 residues. Germline V gene data show CDR1 as MDHEN and CDR2 as SYDVKM. V gave up 4 bases and J gave up 9 bases; unmatched junction bases: 12. The CDR3 DNA follows: TGTGCCAGCAGTTCGCCGGGACAGTCACTCGGGCAGTACTTC. This gives the protein CASSSPGQSLGQYF.

The chain combines TRBV19 with TRBJ1-5; D may be TRBD1 (6 bases). This CDR3 comprises 15 residues. Per the germline V gene, CDR1 is LNHDA and CDR2 is SQIVND (reference sequence). V gave up 2 bases and J gave up 5 bases, with 13 bases separating them. The CDR3 nucleotides are TGTGCCAGTAGTATAATCGAACAGGGCCATCAGCCCCAGCATTTT. The encoded protein is CASSIIEQGHQPQHF. Complete variable domain (other parts from reference TRBV19 and TRBJ1-5): DGGITQSPKYLFRKEGQNVTLSCEQNLNHDAMYWYRQDPGQGLRLIYYSQIVNDFQKGDIAEGYSVSREKKESFPLTVTSAQKNPTAFYLCASSIIEQGHQPQHFGDGTRLSIL.

This chain joins TRBV7-2 and TRBJ2-3, with D unclear. The V gene's germline CDR1 is SGHTA and CDR2 FQGNSA. The CDR3 has 11 amino acids. The germline V and J ends were trimmed by 5 bases and 6 bases, with 6 bases remaining between them. CDR3 protein: CASSIADTQYF. The CDR3 nucleotides are TGTGCCAGCAGCATCGCGGATACGCAGTATTTT.

V is TRBV5-4 and J is TRBJ2-5; 13 nucleotides agree with TRBD2. CDR3 size: 15 residues. V shed 4 bases, J shed 5 bases, and the junction held 5 bases outside the gene matches. In germline, CDR1 is SGHNT, CDR2 YYREEE (reference sequence). Written as DNA, the CDR3 is TGTGCCAGCAGCCCACTAGCGGGAGGGCGGGAGACCCAGTACTTC. It encodes CASSPLAGGRETQYF.

The V gene is TRBV18, the J gene TRBJ2-7; D is perhaps TRBD2 (5 bases). In germline, CDR1 is KGHSH, CDR2 LQKENI. The CDR3 extends over 14 amino acids. The ends were cut back, 2 bases at V and 3 bases at J, with 11 bases in the middle. The CDR3 protein is CASSPTGYGYEQYF. In DNA form, the CDR3 reads TGTGCCAGCTCACCAACGGGGTACGGCTACGAGCAGTACTTC.

This chain joins TRBV5-1 and TRBJ1-1; D might be TRBD1 (5 bases). Germline V gene lookup returns CDR1 SGHRS and CDR2 YFSETQ. The CDR3 extends over 15 amino acids. The germline V and J ends were trimmed by 1 base and 0 bases, with 10 bases remaining between them. The chain's CDR3 is CASSLYGDLNTEAFF. The CDR3 bases are TGCGCCAGCAGCTTGTACGGGGACTTGAACACTGAAGCTTTCTTT.

The V call is TRBV5-1, the J call TRBJ2-5; TRBD1 aligns across 8 bases. The germline V gene has CDR1 SGHRS and CDR2 YFSETQ. The CDR3 totals 14 residues. V dropped 4 bases and J dropped 4; count of bases not matched to a gene: 6. In nucleotides, the CDR3 is TGCGCCAGCAGCGTGTCAGGGGGCCGAGAGACCCAGTACTTC. It specifies CASSVSGGRETQYF.

The chain links TRBV28 to TRBJ2-4; no definite D call. Trimming shortened V by 5 bases and J by 15 bases, and 26 bases separated the two germline ends. Germline V lookup: CDR1 MDHEN, CDR2 SYDVKM. CDR3 length: 15 amino acids. This CDR3 is CASSVEDGALSHRYF. The DNA of the CDR3 is TGTGCCAGCAGTGTAGAGGACGGCGCCCTTTCTCACCGGTACTTC.